This TCR beta chain comes out of a study of response to subunit inactivated influenza vaccine. In regard to this clonotype: Its specificity is unknown.

One entry per CDR3 protein, called by TCRdb with MiXCR from the RT-PCR reads. The sample holds some 800,000 distinct CDR3 sequences, about 20% seen once. General study findings and limits: The authors suggested that few new T cells are recruited per seasonal influenza vaccination.

Sequencing used PBMCs from blood, obtained more than 4 days after vaccination. The sequence was collected from a man aged 45-65 years who received an inactivated influenza vaccine.

CDR3 loop: CASSGSDTNYGYTF. In nucleotides, the CDR3 is TGTGCCAGCAGTGGATCGGACACTAACTATGGCTACACCTTC. The chain recombines TRBV6-1 with TRBJ1-2; possible D gene TRBD1, 5 bases. The CDR3 runs 14 residues. CDR1 and CDR2 (germline): MNHNS, SASEGT. The germline V and J ends were trimmed by 4 bases and 0 bases, with 9 bases remaining between them.